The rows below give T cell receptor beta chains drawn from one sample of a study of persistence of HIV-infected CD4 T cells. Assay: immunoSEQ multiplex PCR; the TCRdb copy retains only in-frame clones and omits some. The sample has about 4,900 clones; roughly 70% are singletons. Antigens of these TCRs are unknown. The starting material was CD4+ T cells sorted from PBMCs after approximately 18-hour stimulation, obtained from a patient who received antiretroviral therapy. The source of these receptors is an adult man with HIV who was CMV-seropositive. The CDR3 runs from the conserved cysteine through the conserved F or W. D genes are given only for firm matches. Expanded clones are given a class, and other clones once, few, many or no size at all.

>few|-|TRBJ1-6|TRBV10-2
CASTRQPNSPLHF
TGCGCCAGCACCCGACAGCCGAATTCACCCCTCCACTTT
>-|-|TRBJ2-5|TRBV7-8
CASSPSTQETQYF
TGTGCCAGCAGCCCTTCTACCCAAGAGACCCAGTACTTC
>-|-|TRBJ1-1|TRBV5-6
CASSLFVGIMNTEAFF
TGTGCCAGCAGCTTGTTCGTGGGGATCATGAACACTGAAGCTTTCTTT
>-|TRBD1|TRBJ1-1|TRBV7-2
CASSLGTGVAEAFF
TGTGCCAGCAGCTTAGGGACAGGGGTGGCTGAAGCTTTCTTT
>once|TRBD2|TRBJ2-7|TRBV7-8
CASSLGGGDSYEQYF
TGTGCCAGCAGCCTCGGGGGAGGGGACTCCTACGAGCAGTACTTC
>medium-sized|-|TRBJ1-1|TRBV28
CASIAVDRQEAFF
TGTGCCAGCATAGCCGTCGACCGCCAAGAAGCTTTCTTT
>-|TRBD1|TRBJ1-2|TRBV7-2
CASSLGTGLANYGYTF
TGTGCCAGCAGTCTTGGGACAGGCCTAGCTAACTATGGCTACACCTTC
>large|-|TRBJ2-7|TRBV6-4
CASSDIFYEQYF
TGTGCCAGCAGTGACATATTCTACGAGCAGTACTTC
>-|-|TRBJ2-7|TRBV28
CASSLVGAYEQYF
TGTGCCAGCAGTTTAGTGGGCGCCTACGAGCAGTACTTC
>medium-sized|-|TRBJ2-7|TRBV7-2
CASSIGQSSYEQYF
TGTGCCAGCAGCATCGGACAGAGCTCCTACGAGCAGTACTTC
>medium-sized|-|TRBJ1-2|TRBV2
CASTDLFGYTF
TGTGCCAGCACAGACCTATTTGGCTACACCTTC
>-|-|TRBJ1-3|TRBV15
CATSRAVGYSGNTIYF
TGTGCCACCAGCAGAGCGGTAGGGTACTCTGGAAACACCATATATTTT
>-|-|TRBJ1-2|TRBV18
CASSPGGAHNYGYTF
TGTGCCAGCTCACCGGGAGGGGCGCATAACTATGGCTACACCTTC
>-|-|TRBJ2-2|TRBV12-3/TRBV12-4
CASSLRTTGELFF
TGTGCCAGCAGTCTCCGGACCACCGGGGAGCTGTTTTTT
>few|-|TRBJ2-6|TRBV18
CASSPPGHLSGANVLTF
TGTGCCAGCTCACCACCGGGACACCTCTCTGGGGCCAACGTCCTGACTTTC
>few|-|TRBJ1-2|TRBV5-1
CASSSRGNYGYTF
TGCGCCAGCAGCTCCAGGGGTAACTATGGCTACACCTTC
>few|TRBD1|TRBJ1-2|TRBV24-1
CATSDPSGQGRGYTF
TGTGCCACCAGTGACCCCTCCGGACAGGGGCGCGGCTACACCTTC
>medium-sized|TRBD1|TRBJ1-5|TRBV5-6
CASSLQGINQPQHF
TGTGCCAGCAGTTTACAGGGGATCAATCAGCCCCAGCATTTT
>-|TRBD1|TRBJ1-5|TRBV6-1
CASSPLGQVDQPQHF
TGTGCCAGCAGTCCACTTGGACAGGTGGATCAGCCCCAGCATTTT
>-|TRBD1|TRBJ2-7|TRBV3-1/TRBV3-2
CASSYGQGVYHEQYF
TGTGCCAGCAGCTATGGACAGGGTGTCTACCACGAGCAGTACTTC
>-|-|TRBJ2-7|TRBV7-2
CASSLGGHYEQYF
TGTGCCAGCAGCTTAGGGGGCCACTACGAGCAGTACTTC
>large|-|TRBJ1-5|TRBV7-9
CASSLSGTSNQPQHF
TGTGCCAGCAGCTTATCGGGCACTAGCAATCAGCCCCAGCATTTT
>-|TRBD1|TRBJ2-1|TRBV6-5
CASSRGQGWNNEQFF
TGTGCCAGCAGCCGTGGACAGGGATGGAACAATGAGCAGTTCTTC
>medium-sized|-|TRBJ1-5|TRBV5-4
CASSLWGATNQPQHF
TGTGCCAGCAGCTTGTGGGGGGCTACCAATCAGCCCCAGCATTTT
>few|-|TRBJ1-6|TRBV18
CASSPRQQKSQSPLHF
TGTGCCAGCTCACCACGACAACAGAAATCTCAGTCACCCCTCCACTTT
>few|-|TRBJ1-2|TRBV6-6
CASSTGHEGGRGYTF
TGTGCCAGCAGCACCGGACATGAGGGGGGACGTGGCTACACCTTC
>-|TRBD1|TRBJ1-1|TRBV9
CASSVGQGVWDTEAFF
TGTGCCAGCAGCGTAGGGCAGGGGGTTTGGGACACTGAAGCTTTCTTT
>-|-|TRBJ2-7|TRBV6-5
CASRVGLVTSEQYF
TGTGCCAGCAGGGTGGGACTTGTAACCTCCGAGCAGTACTTC
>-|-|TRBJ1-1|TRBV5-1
CASSSQVFGEAFF
TGCGCCAGCAGCTCTCAGGTTTTTGGGGAAGCTTTCTTT
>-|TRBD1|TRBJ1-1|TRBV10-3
CAISESKDRVTEAFF
TGTGCCATCAGTGAGTCGAAGGACAGGGTTACTGAAGCTTTCTTT
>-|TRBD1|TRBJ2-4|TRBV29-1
CSVTGQALAKNIQYF
TGCAGCGTCACGGGACAGGCCTTAGCCAAAAACATTCAGTACTTC
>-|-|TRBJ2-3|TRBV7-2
CASSLAYTDTQYF
TGTGCCAGCAGCTTAGCCTACACAGATACGCAGTATTTT
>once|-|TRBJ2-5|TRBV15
CATSRRPLRPKETQYF
TGTGCCACCAGCAGACGACCCCTACGGCCAAAAGAGACCCAGTACTTC